Here is one TCR beta chain with its context. This sample was taken from a study of blood T cell repertoires in COVID-19. Study-level information: PBMCs, B-cell-depleted T cells, or T cells provided the cDNA or gDNA that made up the material.

Methods used by the authors: Researchers report that nucleated cell counts were estimated from reference gene primer amplification. Here immunoSEQ multiplex PCR was the method, and the copy in TCRdb shows in-frame clones only, minus some. V and J calls and clone size are copied from that table; D and trimming were computed from the DNA. The table records about 220,000 clones, approximately 86% of them present only once. Participants came from some 26 US areas, aged about 18 to 95 years. Germline CDR1 WSHSY, CDR2 SAAADI. The CDR3 loop spans 14 amino acids. V dropped 7 bases and J dropped 5; count of bases not matched to a gene: 11.

This chain links TRBV10-2 with TRBJ2-7; 7 bases align to TRBD1. The clonotype was recovered from a woman younger than 45 with acute COVID-19. Sequencing used PBMCs or T cells enriched from blood (not recorded which). The CDR3 nucleotides read TGCGCCAGCACCGACAGGGATCCCCAGGACGAGCAGTACTTC. Protein sequence: CASTDRDPQDEQYF.